This TCR beta chain was identified during a study of T cell repertoires in cytomegalovirus infection. Across the whole study: Recently identified HLA-C-restricted CMV epitopes were among the peptides used. Matching HLA type, along with CMV infection, was indicated by public TCR beta signatures. Points from the study as a whole: Dominating the ex vivo response were HLA-C-restricted CMV-specific TCR beta clonotypes. There were carriers of CMV plus the relevant HLA, and cumulative public TCR beta family frequency identified them.

TCRdb processed the reads anew with MiXCR; each CDR3 protein has one entry. The data show about a million distinct CDR3 sequences, less than 40% seen once. V was clipped by 1 base and J by 7 bases, with 5 bases between them. The CDR3 has 12 amino acids. CDR1 SNHLY and CDR2 FYNNEI come from the germline V gene. The sample holds a few counts of this clonotype. What it recognizes is unknown. Sample: cultured CD8+ T cells from PBMCs, taken from culture after CMV antigen stimulation. This TCR derives from a human donor in good health (CMV status not recorded). Some clones in this sample may be carry-over from other donors' samples. The genes are TRBV2 and TRBJ1-5; no reliable D call. The CDR3 protein is CASSEEVQPQHF. As DNA, the CDR3 is TGTGCCAGCAGTGAAGAGGTCCAGCCCCAGCATTTT.